This paragraph covers one T cell receptor beta chain sequence. CDR1 and CDR2 (germline): SGHRS, YFSETQ. V lost 5 bases and J lost 13, with 13 bases in between. The length of the CDR3 is 11 residues. A universal primer site and UMIs were added as TCR cDNA was made by 5'RACE template switching. From the 5' RACE reads, TCRdb called clonotypes with MiXCR, one entry per CDR3 protein. The sample carries 150,000 to 200,000 distinct CDR3 sequences, around 9.3% recorded once. The record originates from a study of T cells after yellow fever vaccination. This TCR was sampled from a man younger than 30 who received the YFV17D yellow fever vaccine. The rearrangement links TRBV5-1 to TRBJ2-1; D unresolved. The sample in question was CD8+ T cells sorted from PBMCs, obtained 45 days after the yellow fever booster vaccination. CDR3 in amino acids: CASRVGSDQFF. DNA of the CDR3: TGCGCCAGCAGGGTCGGTTCAGACCAGTTCTTC. The whole variable domain, remainder taken from reference TRBV5-1 and TRBJ2-1, is KAGVTQTPRYLIKTRGQQVTLSCSPISGHRSVSWYQQTPGQGLQFLFEYFSETQRNKGNFPGRFSGRQFSNSRSEMNVSTLELGDSALYLCASRVGSDQFFGPGTRLTVL.